This passage covers 25 T cell receptor beta chains from one sample sequenced in a study of early T cells in non-severe SARS-CoV-2 infection (dated by TCRdb to the early 2020s). Libraries were prepared through 5' RACE. TCRdb lists the instrument as NextSeq 500. TCRdb handled the public reads itself, with Q25 trimming in fastp and clone calling in MiXCR, and kept productive beta chains. Each CDR3 protein appears once, grouped with its most common genes and DNA. The sample table holds fewer than 50,000 distinct CDR3 sequences, of which 6% to 8.5% were seen once. The ten largest clonotypes hold just over 8% of the sample. Input material: whole blood. These TCRs come from an adult who was a healthcare worker with PCR-confirmed SARS-CoV-2 infection or an uninfected control (not recorded which).

The chain uses TRBV12-3 or TRBV12-4 and TRBJ1-3, with TRBD1 as a possible D gene (5 bases). The germline V and J ends were trimmed by 2 bases and 8 bases, with 10 bases remaining between them. This CDR3 comprises 13 residues. CDR3 loop: CASSLNWGDTIYF. DNA of the CDR3: TGTGCCAGCAGTTTAAATTGGGGCGACACCATATATTTT.

This clonotype was seen many times. The V and J genes are TRBV4-3 and TRBJ2-7; D is ambiguous. Trimming pared 1 base from V and 4 bases from J, leaving 14 bases between. The CDR3 is made up of 15 amino acids. The germline CDR1 and CDR2 sequences are LGHNA and YSLEER. The CDR3 loop reads CASSQVRSILYEQYF. In DNA form, the CDR3 reads TGCGCCAGCAGCCAAGTTAGGAGTATTTTGTACGAGCAGTACTTC.

In its sample, this clonotype was seen many times. The chain employs TRBV5-1 and TRBJ2-5; 8 bases are shared with TRBD1. J lost 0 bases, V lost 2 bases, and 3 bases had no gene match. The germline V gene encodes CDR1 SGHRS and CDR2 YFSETQ. The CDR3 sequence is 15 residues long. The CDR3 spells CASSFGTGHQETQYF. The CDR3 DNA sequence: TGCGCCAGCAGCTTTGGGACAGGACACCAAGAGACCCAGTACTTC.

The table lists this clonotype with many counts. V and J are TRBV20-1 and TRBJ2-3, with 7 bases fitting TRBD1. There are 14 residues in the CDR3. Germline V gene sequence: CDR1 DFQATT, CDR2 SNEGSKA (reference sequence). V lost 5 bases to trimming and J lost 5 bases; unmatched junction nucleotides: 10. CDR3 bases: TGCAGTGCTCAACCAAGGGGGCAAGGAGATACGCAGTATTTT. Its translation is CSAQPRGQGDTQYF.

This clonotype has ten or more counts. The chain recombines TRBV7-2 with TRBJ2-3, with unresolved D. Germline V lookup: CDR1 SGHTA, CDR2 FQGNSA. The ends were cut back, 1 base at V and 2 bases at J, with 7 bases in the middle. The CDR3 contains 14 residues. The CDR3 region is CASSLGLSTDTQYF. CDR3 bases: TGTGCCAGCAGCTTAGGCCTTTCCACAGATACGCAGTATTTT.

The chain links TRBV19 to TRBJ2-2; D not certain. The germline CDR1 and CDR2 sequences are LNHDA and SQIVND (reference sequence). The V gene lost 6 bases and the J gene lost 4 bases, with 9 bases spanning the gap. The CDR3 totals 13 residues. The CDR3 DNA sequence: TGTGCCAGTAGCTTTGTCCGCACCGGGGAGCTGTTTTTT. It is translated as CASSFVRTGELFF. Full variable domain (outside the CDR3, taken from reference TRBV19 and TRBJ2-2): DGGITQSPKYLFRKEGQNVTLSCEQNLNHDAMYWYRQDPGQGLRLIYYSQIVNDFQKGDIAEGYSVSREKKESFPLTVTSAQKNPTAFYLCASSFVRTGELFFGEGSRLTVL.

This clonotype was counted at least ten times. The V and J genes are TRBV15 and TRBJ1-2; D gene ambiguous. The germline gives CDR1 LNHNV, CDR2 YYDKDF (reference sequence). CDR3 size: 12 residues. Deletions cut 0 bases from V and 6 bases from J, with 5 bases between. CDR3 DNA sequence: TGTGCCACCAGCAGAGATCCTGATGGCTACACCTTC. Its protein is CATSRDPDGYTF. The variable domain in full, with the rest retrieved from reference TRBV15 and TRBJ1-2, is DAMVIQNPRYQVTQFGKPVTLSCSQTLNHNVMYWYQQKSSQAPKLLFHYYDKDFNNEADTPDNFQSRRPNTSFCFLDIRSPGLGDTAMYLCATSRDPDGYTFGSGTRLTVV.

V usage is TRBV7-2 and J usage is TRBJ1-6; no reliable D call. Deletions cut 1 base from V and 4 bases from J, with 11 bases between. This CDR3 spans 16 amino acids. Germline V gene data show CDR1 as SGHTA and CDR2 as FQGNSA. In nucleotides, the CDR3 is TGTGCCAGCAGCTTAGGCGGGGTCGGATATAATTCACCCCTCCACTTT. Protein product: CASSLGGVGYNSPLHF. The full variable domain, rest sourced from reference TRBV7-2 and TRBJ1-6, is GAGVSQSPSNKVTEKGKDVELRCDPISGHTALYWYRQSLGQGLEFLIYFQGNSAPDKSGLPSDRFSAERTGGSVSTLTIQRTQQEDSAVYLCASSLGGVGYNSPLHFGNGTRLTVT.

This clonotype was observed at least ten times. This rearrangement joins TRBV10-1 to TRBJ2-5; D gene ambiguous. Between the trimmed V and J ends, which lost 4 bases and 3 bases, there was a span of 9 bases. Germline V gene data show CDR1 as WNHNN and CDR2 as SYGVQD (reference sequence). This CDR3 has 13 amino acids. The DNA of the CDR3 is TGCGCCAGCAGTGGAAATCTCAAAGAGACCCAGTACTTC. Its translation: CASSGNLKETQYF.

V and J are TRBV7-2 and TRBJ2-3, with 7 bases lining up with TRBD2. After removal of 1 base from V and 11 bases from J, the junction contained 0 bases not matched to a gene. Germline V gene data show CDR1 as SGHTA and CDR2 as FQGNSA. The CDR3 extends over 11 amino acids. The CDR3 DNA follows: TGTGCCAGCAGCTTAGAGCGGGGGCAGTATTTT. This translates into CASSLERGQYF.

The rearrangement joins TRBV27 to TRBJ2-1, with no clear D. From germline, CDR1 is MNHEY and CDR2 SMNVEV (reference sequence). V lost 6 bases and J lost 8, with 11 bases in between. There are 12 residues in the CDR3. CDR3: CASSPGQDEQFF. The CDR3 bases are TGTGCCAGCAGCCCGGGCCAGGATGAGCAGTTCTTC.

This clonotype was recorded at least ten times. V and J are TRBV7-8 and TRBJ2-4; 7 nucleotides line up with TRBD2. This CDR3 comprises 16 residues. Germline values: CDR1 SGHVS, CDR2 FQNEAQ. Trimming at V came to 5 bases and at J to 2 bases, leaving 9 bases not matched to a gene. The CDR3 sequence: CASSARTSASKNIQYF. The CDR3 DNA reads as TGTGCCAGCAGCGCCCGAACTAGCGCGTCCAAAAACATTCAGTACTTC.

The table lists this clonotype with a few counts. The rearrangement links TRBV6-2 or TRBV6-3 to TRBJ2-7; D is perhaps TRBD1 or TRBD2 (5 bases each). V was cut by 4 bases and J by 5 bases, with 15 bases left in between. This CDR3 is 14 amino acids long. CDR1 and CDR2 from the germline V gene are MNHEY and SVGEGT. The CDR3 sequence is CASSWDPGSNEQYF. The CDR3 DNA reads as TGTGCCAGCAGTTGGGACCCGGGGTCCAACGAGCAGTACTTC.

The table lists this clonotype with many counts. The rearrangement joins TRBV5-4 to TRBJ2-3; D is undetermined. V lost 4 bases and J 1 base, leaving 19 bases between the germline ends. The CDR3 loop spans 17 amino acids. Germline V gene sequence: CDR1 SGHNT, CDR2 YYREEE (reference sequence). The CDR3 DNA is TGTGCCAGCAGCCGGCAGGACGGATCCTTGGGCACAGATACGCAGTATTTT. As protein: CASSRQDGSLGTDTQYF.

V and J are TRBV20-1 and TRBJ2-3, with 9 positions matching TRBD1. This CDR3 has 13 amino acids. Germline lookup yields CDR1 DFQATT and CDR2 SNEGSKA (reference sequence). V was pared by 5 bases and J by 6 bases, with 6 bases of the junction left unmatched. The CDR3 DNA is TGCAGTGCTCTTACAGGGGGCCTGGATACGCAGTATTTT. It codes for CSALTGGLDTQYF.

This clonotype was seen at least ten times. The J gene is TRBJ2-5, the V gene TRBV28, with D unclear. This CDR3 contains 13 residues. Germline V gene sequence: CDR1 MDHEN, CDR2 SYDVKM. Trimming removed 2 bases from V and 1 base from J, with 5 bases in between. The CDR3, as DNA: TGTGCCAGCAGTTTAAAGGGCCAAGAGACCCAGTACTTC. Translation gives CASSLKGQETQYF.

This clonotype was found a few times. The chain uses TRBV29-1 and TRBJ2-3, with D hard to call. The CDR3 runs to 14 residues. Trimming cost V 0 bases and J 5 bases, with 12 bases left between them. Germline V lookup: CDR1 SQVTM, CDR2 ANQGSEA. DNA for the CDR3: TGCAGCGTTGAAGAGGAAAAACTGGGAGATACGCAGTATTTT. Residues: CSVEEEKLGDTQYF.

This clonotype was recorded at least ten times. The rearrangement joins TRBV10-1 to TRBJ1-1; no clear D gene. Germline CDR1 reads WNHNN; CDR2 reads SYGVQD (reference sequence). The CDR3 covers 13 residues. Trimming took off 3 bases at V and 5 bases at J, with 10 bases between the two ends. CDR3 bases: TGCGCCAGCAGTGAATCGATAGAGACTGAAGCTTTCTTT. Translating it yields CASSESIETEAFF.

This clonotype was observed a handful of times. The chain combines TRBV10-3 with TRBJ2-1, with D unresolved. The germline CDR1 and CDR2 sequences are ENHRY and SYGVKD. This CDR3 has 14 amino acids. Trimming left V 0 bases short and J 4 bases short, with 7 bases between. The CDR3 loop is CAISESIEYNEQFF. The CDR3, as DNA: TGTGCCATCAGTGAGTCGATTGAATACAATGAGCAGTTCTTC.

There are a few counts of this clonotype. V is TRBV4-3 and J is TRBJ1-6; D remains ambiguous. Trimming pared 0 bases from V and 6 bases from J, leaving 9 bases between. Germline V gene sequence: CDR1 LGHNA, CDR2 YSLEER. The CDR3 spans 15 residues. The CDR3 DNA reads TGCGCCAGCAGCCAAGATTCTCGGATTAATTCACCCCTCCACTTT. Its protein product is CASSQDSRINSPLHF.

This chain connects TRBV5-1 to TRBJ2-7; D is uncertain. The V gene's germline CDR1 is SGHRS and CDR2 YFSETQ. V lost 2 bases, J lost 2 bases, and 14 bases lay in between. This CDR3 has 15 residues. The CDR3 nucleotides read TGCGCCAGCAGCTTAGGCACCGGCAGAGCCTACGAGCAGTACTTC. Encoded protein: CASSLGTGRAYEQYF.

The table lists this clonotype with many counts. V and J are TRBV29-1 and TRBJ2-3, with TRBD2 matching 11 bases. Per the germline V gene, CDR1 is SQVTM and CDR2 is ANQGSEA. V lost 4 bases, J lost 4 bases, and 4 bases stayed unmatched. CDR3 length: 14 residues. DNA of the CDR3: TGCAGCGTTGGGCTAGCGGGGGGTCCAGATACGCAGTATTTT. Translating gives CSVGLAGGPDTQYF.

The chain combines TRBV12-3 or TRBV12-4 with TRBJ1-2; D is unclear. The CDR3 consists of 12 residues. Trimming pared 3 bases from V and 4 bases from J, leaving 6 bases between. The CDR3, as DNA: TGTGCCAGCAGTTTCGGCAGCTATGGCTACACCTTC. Its protein product is CASSFGSYGYTF.

This clonotype was seen many times. Relative to the germline gene, one junction end is altered; a read error may explain this. The chain uses TRBV29-1 and TRBJ2-5; D not resolved. Germline-derived CDR1 and CDR2 are SQVTM and ANQGSEA. There are 12 residues in the CDR3. The chain's CDR3 is CSVDVHHETQYF. The CDR3, as DNA: TGCAGCGTTGACGTCCACCACGAGACCCAGTACTTC.

This clonotype was observed at least ten times. The gene calls are TRBV5-1 and TRBJ2-7; possibly TRBD2 for D (5 bases). This CDR3 is 15 amino acids long. V gave up 1 base and J gave up 2 bases, with 13 bases separating them. Germline values: CDR1 SGHRS, CDR2 YFSETQ. DNA for the CDR3: TGCGCCAGCAGCTTGTTGAGGGATTGGACCTACGAGCAGTACTTC. Translated: CASSLLRDWTYEQYF.